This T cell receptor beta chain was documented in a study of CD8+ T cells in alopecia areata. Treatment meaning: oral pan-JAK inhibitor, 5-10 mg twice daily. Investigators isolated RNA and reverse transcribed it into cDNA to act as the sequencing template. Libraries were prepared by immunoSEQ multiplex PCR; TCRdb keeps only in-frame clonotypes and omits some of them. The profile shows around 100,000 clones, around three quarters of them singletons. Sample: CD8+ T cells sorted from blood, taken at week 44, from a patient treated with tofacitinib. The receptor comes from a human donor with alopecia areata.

In nucleotides, the CDR3 is TGTGCCAGCAGCGTAGTCGGGACAGACTCCTACAATGAGCAGTTCTTC. Protein product: CASSVVGTDSYNEQFF. V usage is TRBV9 and J usage is TRBJ2-1; TRBD1 matches 7 bases. CDR1 and CDR2 (germline): SGDLS, YYNGEE. Losses at the gene ends were 0 bases for V and 0 bases for J; bases not matched to a gene: 3. This CDR3 comprises 16 residues. Full variable domain (remainder filled in from reference TRBV9 and TRBJ2-1): DSGVTQTPKHLITATGQRVTLRCSPRSGDLSVYWYQQSLDQGLQFLIQYYNGEERAKGNILERFSAQQFPDLHSELNLSSLELGDSALYFCASSVVGTDSYNEQFFGPGTRLTVL.